This is a list of T cell receptor beta chains from one sample in a study of OX40 agonist ivuxolimab in advanced cancers. Method: immunoSEQ multiplex PCR; TCRdb's copy keeps in-frame clones and lacks some. Of roughly 100,000 clones in the sample, 70% to 90% were seen once. This sample comprised CD4+ or CD8+ T cells sorted from blood, obtained in a trial of the OX40 agonist ivuxolimab. All receptors come from an adult with an advanced solid tumor such as melanoma, head and neck, liver or kidney cancer. Each CDR3 is given with its conserved first and last residue. D genes are given only for firm matches. Expanded clones are given a class, and other clones once, few, many or no size at all.

D: .; V: TRBV10-2; J: TRBJ2-7; size: .; DNA: TGCGCCAGCATAGGGAGGTCCTACGAGCAGTACTTC; CDR3: CASIGRSYEQYF
D: .; V: TRBV5-4; J: TRBJ2-5; size: .; DNA: TGTGCCAGCAGCGGCCCGCTCCAAGAGACCCAGTACTTC; CDR3: CASSGPLQETQYF
D: TRBD2; V: TRBV28; J: TRBJ2-5; size: .; DNA: TGTGCCAGCAGTCCAATAGCGGGAGTAGATCGAGAGACCCAGTACTTC; CDR3: CASSPIAGVDRETQYF
D: TRBD1; V: TRBV28; J: TRBJ2-1; size: .; DNA: TGTGCCAGTCGGACAGGGCTCAATGAGCAGTTCTTC; CDR3: CASRTGLNEQFF
D: .; V: TRBV18; J: TRBJ2-1; size: .; DNA: TGTGCCAGCTTTACAGAAGGCTCCTACAATGAGCAGTTCTTC; CDR3: CASFTEGSYNEQFF
D: TRBD1; V: TRBV11-2; J: TRBJ1-1; size: .; DNA: TGTGCCAGCAGCTCGTGGACAGGGTCGGGCACTGAAGCTTTCTTT; CDR3: CASSSWTGSGTEAFF
D: .; V: TRBV19; J: TRBJ1-6; size: once; DNA: TGTGCCAGTTCGCAGGGTTTTTCACCCCTCCACTTT; CDR3: CASSQGFSPLHF
D: .; V: TRBV7-9; J: TRBJ2-5; size: .; DNA: TGTGCCAGCAGCCCGCGACAGTTAGAGGAGACCCAGTACTTC; CDR3: CASSPRQLEETQYF
D: .; V: TRBV23-1; J: TRBJ1-4; size: .; DNA: TGCGCCAGCAGTCATCGGACTCTCGCAACTAATGAAAAACTGTTTTTT; CDR3: CASSHRTLATNEKLFF
D: .; V: TRBV10-3; J: TRBJ1-5; size: .; DNA: TGTGCCATCCAGGACTCGAGCAATCAGCCCCAGCATTTT; CDR3: CAIQDSSNQPQHF
D: .; V: TRBV18; J: TRBJ1-2; size: .; DNA: TGTGCCAGCTCACCACGTCGCGCCGGTGGCTACACCTTC; CDR3: CASSPRRAGGYTF
D: TRBD1; V: TRBV19; J: TRBJ1-2; size: .; DNA: TGTGCCAGTAGAAGACAGGGGCTGTATGGCTACACCTTC; CDR3: CASRRQGLYGYTF
D: TRBD2; V: TRBV18; J: TRBJ2-3; size: .; DNA: TGTGCCAGCTCACCGGGACTAGACTTGATCACAGATACGCAGTATTTT; CDR3: CASSPGLDLITDTQYF
D: .; V: TRBV27; J: TRBJ2-1; size: once; DNA: TGTGCCAGCAGTTTATCGTATTCTGAGCAGTTCTTC; CDR3: CASSLSYSEQFF
D: .; V: TRBV6-4; J: TRBJ2-6; size: .; DNA: TGTGCCAGCAGTGTCAGTGGGTCTGGGGCCAACGTCCTGACTTTC; CDR3: CASSVSGSGANVLTF
D: .; V: TRBV6-5; J: TRBJ2-5; size: .; DNA: TGTGCCAGCAGTCCCCGACTAGTACAAGAGACCCAGTACTTC; CDR3: CASSPRLVQETQYF
D: .; V: TRBV30; J: TRBJ2-5; size: .; DNA: TGTGCCACACGGACAGCCTTACCCCCCGCGCCGGAGACCCAGTACTTC; CDR3: CATRTALPPAPETQYF
D: .; V: TRBV4-1; J: TRBJ2-7; size: .; DNA: TGCGCCAGCAGCCAAGAGGTCGCGGGGCGGGACAACTACGAGCAGTACTTC; CDR3: CASSQEVAGRDNYEQYF
D: TRBD2; V: TRBV6-6; J: TRBJ2-5; size: .; DNA: TGTGCCAGCAGCCCAACTAGCGGCGGGGAGACCCAGTACTTC; CDR3: CASSPTSGGETQYF
D: .; V: TRBV20-1; J: TRBJ2-3; size: .; DNA: TGCAGTGCTTACGAGCCAGATACGCAGTATTTT; CDR3: CSAYEPDTQYF
D: .; V: TRBV6-1; J: TRBJ1-4; size: .; DNA: TGTGCCAGCGGAGGGGACGGAGTCCGGGAAAAACTGTTTTTT; CDR3: CASGGDGVREKLFF
D: TRBD2; V: TRBV7-6; J: TRBJ2-7; size: .; DNA: TGTGCCAGCAGCTCAGCCCAAAACGGGGGGTACGAGCAGTACTTC; CDR3: CASSSAQNGGYEQYF
D: TRBD2; V: TRBV14; J: TRBJ2-3; size: .; DNA: TGTGCCAGCAGTTTGGGACTAGCGGGGTACTCGGCGAGCACAGATACGCAGTATTTT; CDR3: CASSLGLAGYSASTDTQYF
D: .; V: TRBV5-4; J: TRBJ2-1; size: .; DNA: TGTGCCAGCAGCTTGGGGGGAAGGACCGATTACAATGAGCAGTTCTTC; CDR3: CASSLGGRTDYNEQFF
D: .; V: TRBV7-3; J: TRBJ2-7; size: .; DNA: TGTGCCAGCAGCCCCGACAGCTCCTACGAGCAGTACTTC; CDR3: CASSPDSSYEQYF
D: .; V: TRBV5-1; J: TRBJ2-3; size: .; DNA: TGCGCCAGCACCTACGGGGACTCTAGCACAGATACGCAGTATTTT; CDR3: CASTYGDSSTDTQYF
D: .; V: TRBV6-5; J: TRBJ2-7; size: few; DNA: TGTGCCAGCAGTTACGGGCAGGGAGGCTACGAGCAGTACTTC; CDR3: CASSYGQGGYEQYF
D: TRBD2; V: TRBV30; J: TRBJ2-1; size: .; DNA: TGTGCCTGGGGACTAGCGGGAGGGCCTGGGGATGAGCAGTTCTTC; CDR3: CAWGLAGGPGDEQFF
D: .; V: TRBV7-3; J: TRBJ2-5; size: .; DNA: TGTGCCAGCAGCTTAGGACACGGAGAGACCCAGTACTTC; CDR3: CASSLGHGETQYF
D: TRBD1; V: TRBV18; J: TRBJ2-6; size: once; DNA: TGTGCCAGCTCCCTGAGGACAGGGCTCGCAGGTGGGGCCAACGTCCTGACTTTC; CDR3: CASSLRTGLAGGANVLTF
D: TRBD1; V: TRBV7-9; J: TRBJ1-2; size: .; DNA: TGTGCCAGCAGCTTAGCTGCCACCCGGACAGGGCCGAACTATGGCTACACCTTC; CDR3: CASSLAATRTGPNYGYTF
D: .; V: TRBV30; J: TRBJ2-7; size: .; DNA: TGTGCCTGGAGTGCAAACAGCTACGAGCAGTACTTC; CDR3: CAWSANSYEQYF
D: TRBD1; V: TRBV19; J: TRBJ1-1; size: .; DNA: TGTGCCAGTAGTATAGATCGAGGGACAGGAGGTTTCTTT; CDR3: CASSIDRGTGGFF
D: TRBD2; V: TRBV4-2; J: TRBJ2-2; size: .; DNA: TGTGCCAGCAGCCAAGACCAGGGAGGGGATGGCACCGGGGAGCTGTTTTTT; CDR3: CASSQDQGGDGTGELFF
D: .; V: TRBV6-5; J: TRBJ2-2; size: .; DNA: TGTGCCAGCACCTGGGACGGTCGTTCCACCGGGGAGCTGTTTTTT; CDR3: CASTWDGRSTGELFF
D: TRBD2; V: TRBV10-3; J: TRBJ2-2; size: once; DNA: TGTGCCATCAGTAAAAAACCTCCTAGCGGGGGGGACACCGGGGAGCTGTTTTTT; CDR3: CAISKKPPSGGDTGELFF
D: .; V: TRBV5-1; J: TRBJ1-2; size: .; DNA: TGCGCCAGCAGCTTGGGGCAGGTGATTAACTATGGCTACACCTTC; CDR3: CASSLGQVINYGYTF
D: .; V: TRBV7-3; J: TRBJ1-2; size: .; DNA: TGTGCCAGCAGCTTAACTGGGGGGGACCTCTATGGCTACACCTTC; CDR3: CASSLTGGDLYGYTF
D: .; V: TRBV30; J: TRBJ2-6; size: .; DNA: TGTGCCTCGCAGCCGGGGGCCAACGTCCTGACTTTC; CDR3: CASQPGANVLTF
D: .; V: TRBV7-2; J: TRBJ1-1; size: .; DNA: TGTGCCAGCAGCTTGTGGTTGGCAGCGAACACTGAAGCTTTCTTT; CDR3: CASSLWLAANTEAFF
D: .; V: TRBV10-3; J: TRBJ1-2; size: .; DNA: TGTGCCATCAGTGAGAATGGGGACTATGGCTACACCTTC; CDR3: CAISENGDYGYTF
D: .; V: TRBV28; J: TRBJ1-2; size: .; DNA: TGTGCCAGCAGCGTTATTGCGGGGAATGGCTACACCTTC; CDR3: CASSVIAGNGYTF
D: TRBD2; V: TRBV10-3; J: TRBJ2-7; size: .; DNA: TGTGCCATCAGTGAGACACCGGGACTAGCCTACGAGCAGTACTTC; CDR3: CAISETPGLAYEQYF
D: .; V: TRBV11-3; J: TRBJ2-1; size: .; DNA: TGTGCCAGCAGCTTATCCCGAAATGAGCAGTTCTTC; CDR3: CASSLSRNEQFF
D: .; V: TRBV5-4; J: TRBJ1-1; size: .; DNA: TGTGCCAGCAGCTTGATTGGGGTCACTGAAGCTTTCTTT; CDR3: CASSLIGVTEAFF
D: .; V: TRBV11-3; J: TRBJ2-7; size: .; DNA: TGTGCCAGCAGCTTAAGTTGGGGGAGAGGCTACGAGCAGTACTTC; CDR3: CASSLSWGRGYEQYF
D: TRBD2; V: TRBV5-8; J: TRBJ2-1; size: .; DNA: TGTGCCAGCAAGACCCGAGGGCTAGCGGGAGACGGGGAGCAGTTCTTC; CDR3: CASKTRGLAGDGEQFF
D: TRBD1; V: TRBV5-4; J: TRBJ1-3; size: once; DNA: TGTGCCAGCAGCTTGCCCGGGACAGGAGGAAACACCATATATTTT; CDR3: CASSLPGTGGNTIYF
D: .; V: TRBV4-1; J: TRBJ2-3; size: .; DNA: TGCGCCAGCAGCCAAGGCCAAGGACTGGGTACAGATACGCAGTATTTT; CDR3: CASSQGQGLGTDTQYF
D: TRBD1; V: TRBV7-9; J: TRBJ1-5; size: .; DNA: TGTGCCAGCAGCTCGTATTCCGGGACGGCAGGGGGGGGGCAGCCCCAGCATTTT; CDR3: CASSSYSGTAGGGQPQHF
D: .; V: TRBV11-2; J: TRBJ2-7; size: .; DNA: TGTGCCAGCAGCCCCTGGGGAGTGGGGCTTCGGAACGAGCAGTACTTC; CDR3: CASSPWGVGLRNEQYF
D: TRBD2; V: TRBV27; J: TRBJ2-3; size: .; DNA: TGTGCCAGCAGTTGGAGCGGGGGCACAGATACGCAGTATTTT; CDR3: CASSWSGGTDTQYF
D: .; V: TRBV5-1; J: TRBJ2-2; size: .; DNA: TGCGCCAGCAGCCTTGGTTACGGGAACACCGGGGAGCTGTTTTTT; CDR3: CASSLGYGNTGELFF
D: .; V: TRBV2; J: TRBJ2-1; size: .; DNA: TGTGCCAGCAGCGCCCTGCAAACGGGAGAGCAGTTCTTC; CDR3: CASSALQTGEQFF
D: .; V: TRBV6-1; J: TRBJ2-3; size: .; DNA: TGTGCCAGCAGTGTGATGGCTACAGATACGCAGTATTTT; CDR3: CASSVMATDTQYF
D: TRBD1; V: TRBV27; J: TRBJ2-3; size: .; DNA: TGTGCCAGCAGCCGGACAGGGGCCCTGAATACGCAGTATTTT; CDR3: CASSRTGALNTQYF
D: TRBD2; V: TRBV7-8; J: TRBJ2-5; size: .; DNA: TGTGCCAGCAGCTTCTACATAGCGGGAGGGGAGACCCAGTACTTC; CDR3: CASSFYIAGGETQYF